This T cell receptor (beta chain) emerged from a study of T cell responses to AZD1222 COVID-19 vaccine. Study information: Whether given at about 4 or about 12 weeks, second doses were pooled. Study-level results: Donors skewed white British and female; clonal diversity was possibly underestimated. Vaccination with two AZD1222 doses was followed by a rise in Spike-specific TCR breadth and depth.

The ends were cut back, 10 bases at V and 0 bases at J, with 13 bases in the middle. The CDR3 sequence is 14 residues long. Germline loops: CDR1 LNHDA, CDR2 SQIVND (reference sequence). Libraries were prepared by immunoSEQ multiplex PCR; TCRdb keeps only in-frame clonotypes and omits some of them. Seen here are 130,000 or so clones, roughly 94% observed once, and the top ten hold approximately 6.3%. A word on this clone: Its antigen is not known.

The starting material was peripheral blood, obtained on day 0 of AZD1222 vaccination. V gene TRBV19 combines with J gene TRBJ1-5; a possible D gene is TRBD1 (5 bases). The origin of this receptor is an adult in good health. In DNA, the CDR3 is TGTGCCACCGCATGGGGCAATAGCAATCAGCCCCAGCATTTT. This sequence encodes CATAWGNSNQPQHF.